This T cell receptor (beta chain) was obtained from a study of shared clonotypes between healthy human individuals. Produced via immunoSEQ multiplex PCR; TCRdb's table is partial and in-frame only. Of about 1 million clones listed, about 74% were seen once; the top ten hold about 1.5%. Between the trimmed V and J ends, which lost 7 bases and 6 bases, there was a span of 27 bases. Germline V gene data show CDR1 as MDHEN and CDR2 as SYDVKM. The CDR3 has 17 amino acids. This chain links TRBV28 with TRBJ1-2, with D tentatively TRBD1 (5 bases). The source is a man aged 18 to 30 in good health. The sequencing input was memory CD4+ T cells sorted from blood. Subset reported: CD45RA-negative fraction. The CDR3 DNA reads as TGTGCCAGCATTACCTCGGGGGGGTCCCAAGGCTTAGATGGCTACACCTTC. It is translated as CASITSGGSQGLDGYTF.